The entry that follows covers one T cell receptor (beta chain) sequence. Its cognate antigen is unknown. Trimming removed 5 bases at V and 1 base at J, with 14 bases between. Germline loops: CDR1 SGHTA, CDR2 FQGNSA. This CDR3 has 15 amino acids. The data belong to a study of blood T cells in healthy people across ages. The study's findings and limits: More naive CD4+ cells and higher diversity marked long-lived donors relative to aged donors.

Primed by a sample-barcoded 5' primer and a J-beta primer mix, a second PCR proceeded for 7 to 11 cycles. The yield of each sample was at least 2.5 million CDR3-containing paired-end reads. Each CDR3 protein gets one entry after TCRdb re-called the 5' RACE reads with MiXCR. The sample gives roughly 1.4 million distinct CDR3 sequences, 59% of which show up once; 5.5% to 8% is in the top ten. Roughly 10 milliliters of peripheral blood were drawn from each donor into EDTA-treated tubes. The sequencing input was blood. The clonotype originates from a man aged 18-30 years in good health. The genes are TRBV7-2 and TRBJ1-2; D unresolved. The CDR3 nucleotides read TGTGCCAGCAGCCCTCGGGCTTCCCTTAACTATGGCTACACCTTC. This sequence encodes CASSPRASLNYGYTF.